Listed here are 31 T cell receptor beta chains from one sample, sequenced in a study of shared clonotypes between healthy human individuals. The repertoire was sequenced with immunoSEQ multiplex PCR; TCRdb's copy has only in-frame clones and lacks some. The data show about 2.2 million clones, with around 95% seen just once and under 2% held by the top ten. Terminally differentiated effector memory CD45RA+ cells were excluded by CCR7 positive selection of CD45RO-negative cells. Sequenced input: naive CD8+ T cells from PBMCs. The receptor set was obtained from a man between 18 and 29 years old in good health. Some clones in this sample may be carry-over from other donors' samples.

The chain recombines TRBV5-1 with TRBJ1-1, with TRBD1 matching over 8 bases. The CDR3 has 14 residues. V was clipped by 5 bases and J by 4 bases; unmatched bases: 7. The V gene's germline CDR1 is SGHRS and CDR2 YFSETQ. CDR3 DNA sequence: TGCGCCAGCAGATACGACAGGGGAGGCACTGAAGCTTTCTTT. Translating gives CASRYDRGGTEAFF.

This sequence joins TRBV28 and TRBJ2-2; unclear D gene. This CDR3 is 13 amino acids long. V lost 8 bases and J lost 6, with 13 bases in between. The germline V gene encodes CDR1 MDHEN and CDR2 SYDVKM. CDR3 in amino acids: CASSIGWAGELFF. Here the CDR3 DNA reads TGTGCCAGCTCCATAGGGTGGGCCGGGGAGCTGTTTTTT.

About this clone itself: At one boundary the junction diverges from the germline segment, which might be a read error. This chain connects TRBV29-1 to TRBJ2-1, with TRBD1 matching over 7 bases. This CDR3 spans 16 amino acids. Germline V gene data show CDR1 as SQVTM and CDR2 as ANQGSEA. CDR3 bases: TGCAGCGTCGAAGGGACAGTGGGGTCCTCCTACAATGAGCAGTTCTTC. Its translation: CSVEGTVGSSYNEQFF.

The chain is built from TRBV27 and TRBJ2-1, with 9 bases identical to TRBD1. The germline CDR1 and CDR2 sequences are MNHEY and SMNVEV (reference sequence). Trimming cost V 7 bases and J 10 bases; bases outside gene matches: 20. The CDR3 consists of 17 residues. CDR3 coding DNA: TGTGCCAGCACCCTTGGGGCCGGGACAGGGATGTCAGGCGAGCAGTTCTTC. This encodes CASTLGAGTGMSGEQFF.

In nucleotides, the CDR3 is TGTGCCAGCAGCTTAGTCTTAAGGCTGCACAATGAGCAGTTCTTC. Protein sequence: CASSLVLRLHNEQFF. The chain carries TRBV7-9 and TRBJ2-1; D uncertain. The CDR3 is 15 residues long. Trimming pared 1 base from V and 5 bases from J, leaving 12 bases between. Germline lookup yields CDR1 SEHNR and CDR2 FQNEAQ (reference sequence).

J is TRBJ2-3 and V is TRBV4-1, with a tentative D call TRBD1 (5 bases). The V end was cut by 3 bases, the J end by 1 base, with 11 bases between. The V gene's germline CDR1 is MGHRA and CDR2 YSYEKL. This CDR3 has 15 amino acids. As DNA, the CDR3 is TGCGCCAGCAGCCAGAAGACAGAGGGCACAGATACGCAGTATTTT. Encoded protein: CASSQKTEGTDTQYF.

This clone showed up just once. The gene calls are TRBV11-3 and TRBJ2-1; the D gene could be TRBD1 or TRBD2 (5 bases each). CDR1 is SGHNT and CDR2 is YENEEA in the germline V gene. The CDR3 consists of 14 residues. The ends were cut back, 3 bases at V and 5 bases at J, with 11 bases in the middle. The CDR3 sequence: CASSLRDGNNEQFF. The CDR3 region has the DNA TGTGCCAGCAGCTTGAGGGACGGAAACAATGAGCAGTTCTTC.

The V call is TRBV29-1, the J call TRBJ2-2; TRBD1 matches at 11 bases. The junction had 4 bases not matched to a gene; V was cut back by 1 base and J by 6 bases. The CDR3 contains 15 residues. Germline loops: CDR1 SQVTM, CDR2 ANQGSEA. The CDR3 loop reads CSVEGDRGISGELFF. The CDR3 region has the DNA TGCAGCGTTGAAGGGGACAGGGGGATCTCCGGGGAGCTGTTTTTT.

The chain links TRBV7-9 to TRBJ2-5; no clear D. The ends were cut back, 2 bases at V and 5 bases at J, with 9 bases in the middle. There are 13 residues in the CDR3. In germline, CDR1 is SEHNR, CDR2 FQNEAQ (reference sequence). CDR3 bases: TGTGCCAGCAGCTTAAGCAGTTCGGAGACCCAGTACTTC. Protein product: CASSLSSSETQYF.

This clone was counted many times. The gene calls are TRBV7-9 and TRBJ2-1; 8 positions agree with TRBD2. With 5 bases clipped from V and 7 bases from J, the junction kept 7 bases outside the gene matches. Germline CDR1 reads SEHNR; CDR2 reads FQNEAQ (reference sequence). The CDR3 has 14 amino acids. The CDR3 bases are TGTGCCAGCAGCATAGGCCTAGCGGGTAATGAGCAGTTCTTC. This sequence encodes CASSIGLAGNEQFF. The whole variable domain, filled in from reference TRBV7-9 and TRBJ2-1, reads DTGVSQNPRHKITKRGQNVTFRCDPISEHNRLYWYRQTLGQGPEFLTYFQNEAQLEKSRLLSDRFSAERPKGSFSTLEIQRTEQGDSAMYLCASSIGLAGNEQFFGPGTRLTVL.

The chain employs TRBV5-6 and TRBJ2-7, with 11 bases that match TRBD2. The J segment lost 2 bases and the V segment lost 4 bases, leaving 5 bases of the junction unmatched. Germline lookup yields CDR1 SGHDT and CDR2 YYEEEE. The CDR3 has 15 amino acids. CDR3: CASSEGLAAPYEQYF. The CDR3 region has the DNA TGTGCCAGCAGCGAGGGACTAGCGGCCCCCTACGAGCAGTACTTC. Drawing the rest from reference TRBV5-6 and TRBJ2-7, the complete variable domain is DAGVTQSPTHLIKTRGQQVTLRCSPKSGHDTVSWYQQALGQGPQFIFQYYEEEERQRGNFPDRFSGHQFPNYSSELNVNALLLGDSALYLCASSEGLAAPYEQYFGPGTRLTVT.

This sequence joins TRBV9 and TRBJ2-1; TRBD2 is a possible D gene (5 bases). Germline V gene sequence: CDR1 SGDLS, CDR2 YYNGEE. The germline V and J ends were trimmed by 4 bases and 4 bases, with 15 bases remaining between them. This CDR3 spans 15 amino acids. CDR3 DNA: TGTGCCAGCAGCCAGAGGACTGTGCAGTACAATGAGCAGTTCTTC. Translation gives CASSQRTVQYNEQFF.

V and J are TRBV5-5 and TRBJ1-2, with D unresolved. CDR1 SGHKS and CDR2 YYEKEE come from the germline V gene (reference sequence). The CDR3 runs 17 residues. Trimming stripped 2 bases from V and 0 bases from J, with 17 bases between. CDR3 amino acids: CASSFDKQGRANYGYTF. DNA for the CDR3: TGTGCCAGCAGCTTTGATAAGCAAGGGCGAGCTAACTATGGCTACACCTTC.

This sequence joins TRBV10-3 and TRBJ1-1; no clear D gene. V was cut by 7 bases and J by 1 base, with 7 bases left in between. This CDR3 has 12 amino acids. CDR1 and CDR2 from the germline V gene are ENHRY and SYGVKD. The CDR3 here is CAIKAPNTEAFF. The CDR3 nucleotides are TGTGCCATCAAGGCCCCGAACACTGAAGCTTTCTTT.

Comment on this clone: The sample carries other DNA sequences with the same CDR3. The V gene is TRBV18, the J gene TRBJ2-5; TRBD2 matches at 12 bases. The CDR3 length is 17 residues. V was pared by 0 bases and J by 5 bases, with 7 bases of the junction left unmatched. Germline assignment: CDR1 KGHSH and CDR2 LQKENI. CDR3 sequence (DNA): TGTGCCAGCTCACCACCCCGACTAGCGGGAGTTTTGGAGACCCAGTACTTC. Translating it yields CASSPPRLAGVLETQYF.

V and J are TRBV28 and TRBJ2-2; 8 positions agree with TRBD2. Germline lookup yields CDR1 MDHEN and CDR2 SYDVKM. With 3 bases clipped from V and 2 bases from J, the junction kept 8 bases outside the gene matches. The CDR3 runs 17 residues. CDR3 amino acids: CASSLAREGRNTGELFF. The CDR3, as DNA: TGTGCCAGCAGTTTGGCTCGGGAGGGGCGCAACACCGGGGAGCTGTTTTTT.

The chain is built from TRBV10-3 and TRBJ2-1; 8 bases map to TRBD2. In germline, CDR1 is ENHRY, CDR2 SYGVKD. This CDR3 has 14 amino acids. V trimming: 2 bases; J trimming: 8 bases; junction bases outside the gene matches: 5. Here the CDR3 DNA reads TGTGCCATCAGTGAGGGACTAGCCATAGATGAGCAGTTCTTC. Protein sequence: CAISEGLAIDEQFF.

As for this clone: This specimen includes other DNA sequences encoding the same CDR3. The rearrangement joins TRBV28 to TRBJ2-1; no clear D gene. The CDR3 has 14 residues. The V end was cut by 2 bases, the J end by 3 bases, with 8 bases between. Germline CDR1 reads MDHEN; CDR2 reads SYDVKM. CDR3 in amino acids: CASSLASVYNEQFF. The CDR3, as DNA: TGTGCCAGCAGTTTAGCGTCAGTCTACAATGAGCAGTTCTTC.

V usage is TRBV6-1 and J usage is TRBJ2-7; D remains ambiguous. Germline V gene lookup returns CDR1 MNHNS and CDR2 SASEGT. The CDR3 is made up of 12 amino acids. Trimming left V 5 bases short and J 5 bases short, with 10 bases between. The CDR3 nucleotides are TGTGCCAGCAGTCCAATCTTTAACGAGCAGTACTTC. It yields the protein CASSPIFNEQYF.

The rearrangement uses TRBV7-8 and TRBJ2-1; 7 bases are a match to TRBD1. CDR3 length: 15 amino acids. J gave up 0 bases and V 5 bases, and 4 bases lay outside the gene matches. Germline V gene lookup returns CDR1 SGHVS and CDR2 FQNEAQ. The CDR3 nucleotides read TGTGCCAGCAGCCAGCCAGGGGGCTCCTACAATGAGCAGTTCTTC. As protein: CASSQPGGSYNEQFF.

The rearrangement joins TRBV7-9 to TRBJ2-1; 8 nucleotides align to TRBD2. Germline CDR1 SEHNR, CDR2 FQNEAQ (reference sequence). The CDR3 runs to 14 residues. Trimming cost V 8 bases and J 6 bases; bases outside gene matches: 9. CDR3 bases: TGTGCCAGCGGAGGGAGTAGCGGGGTCAATGAGCAGTTCTTC. It codes for CASGGSSGVNEQFF.

The J gene is TRBJ2-7, the V gene TRBV2; 7 positions agree with TRBD1. Trimming at V came to 6 bases and at J to 4 bases, leaving 9 bases not matched to a gene. Germline V gives CDR1 SNHLY, CDR2 FYNNEI. The CDR3 contains 14 residues. The CDR3 DNA is TGTGCCAGCAGGGGGGACAGAGGCTTTTACGAGCAGTACTTC. The encoded protein is CASRGDRGFYEQYF. Full variable domain (remainder filled in from reference TRBV2 and TRBJ2-7): EPEVTQTPSHQVTQMGQEVILRCVPISNHLYFYWYRQILGQKVEFLVSFYNNEISEKSEIFDDQFSVERPDGSNFTLKIRSTKLEDSAMYFCASRGDRGFYEQYFGPGTRLTVT.

Turning to this clone: Compared with germline, one end of the junction differs, possibly owing to a read error. The chain uses TRBV10-3 and TRBJ2-7; the D call may be TRBD1 or TRBD2 (5 bases each). This CDR3 is built from 13 residues. Germline CDR1 is ENHRY and CDR2 is SYGVKD. CDR3 region: CAISEYKTYGTSF. As DNA, the CDR3 is TGTGCCATCAGTGAGTATAAGACCTACGGGACGAGCTTC.

This clone was found once. This chain uses TRBV7-9 with TRBJ1-1; tentative D call: TRBD1 (5 bases). Trimming left V 5 bases short and J 3 bases short, with 10 bases between. Germline-derived CDR1 and CDR2 are SEHNR and FQNEAQ (reference sequence). This CDR3 spans 13 amino acids. In DNA form, the CDR3 reads TGTGCCAGCAGCCCCTGGGGGGACACTGAAGCTTTCTTT. This encodes CASSPWGDTEAFF.

The rearrangement joins TRBV27 to TRBJ2-1; the D gene is possibly TRBD2 (5 bases). CDR1 and CDR2 from the germline V gene are MNHEY and SMNVEV (reference sequence). The CDR3 consists of 16 residues. The V end lost 3 bases, the J end lost 6 bases, and 18 bases lay between the germline ends. As DNA, the CDR3 is TGTGCCAGCAGTTTCTCCGCCGGCGAGCGGCCCAATGAGCAGTTCTTC. Translation: CASSFSAGERPNEQFF.

A remark on this clone: Different DNA sequences within this sample yield the same CDR3. This chain connects TRBV27 to TRBJ2-3, with 11 nucleotides matching TRBD1. Germline V lookup: CDR1 MNHEY, CDR2 SMNVEV (reference sequence). This CDR3 has 16 residues. The V gene end was trimmed by 2 bases and the J gene end by 4 bases; junction bases not matched to a gene: 5. The CDR3 region is CASSLILGQGADTQYF. The CDR3 DNA follows: TGTGCCAGCAGTTTAATACTGGGACAGGGGGCAGATACGCAGTATTTT.

The chain uses TRBV4-3 and TRBJ2-2, with 9 nucleotides matching TRBD1. Germline values: CDR1 LGHNA, CDR2 YSLEER. This CDR3 spans 16 amino acids. Germline trimming cut 3 bases from V and 6 bases from J; bases unmatched to any gene: 8. DNA of the CDR3: TGCGCCAGCAGCCATAGACAGGGGGACTTAGCCGGGGAGCTGTTTTTT. Its translation: CASSHRQGDLAGELFF.

The gene calls are TRBV5-4 and TRBJ1-2, with TRBD1 matching 9 bases. The V gene end was trimmed by 9 bases and the J gene end by 5 bases; junction bases not matched to a gene: 14. The CDR3 is made up of 15 amino acids. The germline V gene encodes CDR1 SGHNT and CDR2 YYREEE (reference sequence). CDR3 residues: CATVSDRGSLYGYTF. DNA of the CDR3: TGTGCCACCGTTTCGGACAGGGGATCTTTGTATGGCTACACCTTC.

This chain uses TRBV19 with TRBJ1-2; D is perhaps TRBD1 (5 bases). V shed 10 bases and J shed 2 bases, with 11 bases lying between them. CDR3 size: 12 residues. Germline V gives CDR1 LNHDA, CDR2 SQIVND (reference sequence). This CDR3 reads CAISSGNYGYTF. CDR3 nucleotide sequence: TGTGCCATTTCCTCAGGGAACTATGGCTACACCTTC.

Only one count was recorded for this clone. CDR3 nucleotides: TGCGCCAGCAGGGAAGAACAGGGCTGGCCTGGCTACGAGCAGTACTTC. Protein product: CASREEQGWPGYEQYF. J is TRBJ2-7 and V is TRBV23-1; possibly TRBD1 for D (6 bases). TRBV23-1 is an ORF, and what it does is uncertain. The CDR3 has 16 amino acids. V gave up 6 bases and J gave up 3 bases, with 21 bases separating them.

V is TRBV27 and J is TRBJ2-5; a weak D match, TRBD2 (6 bases). Germline V gene data show CDR1 as MNHEY and CDR2 as SMNVEV (reference sequence). The CDR3 extends over 15 amino acids. Trimming left V 5 bases short and J 2 bases short, with 15 bases between. Here the CDR3 reads CASSTSHAVQETQYF. For the CDR3, the DNA is TGTGCCAGCAGTACTAGCCACGCGGTGCAAGAGACCCAGTACTTC.